Below, one TCR beta chain is given with its context. These data belong to a study of control samples from healthy donors and cancer patients. The germline V and J ends were trimmed by 4 bases and 4 bases, with 2 bases remaining between them. The CDR3 totals 10 residues. Germline V gene data show CDR1 as SGHAT and CDR2 as FQNNGV. Libraries were prepared by immunoSEQ multiplex PCR; TCRdb keeps only in-frame clonotypes and omits some of them. The sample has around 190,000 clones, around 94% seen once. The V and J genes are TRBV11-2 and TRBJ2-7, with D hard to call. The sequence came from a man in his thirties or forties in good health. Sequencing was performed on blood. CDR3 residues: CASSSYEQYF. The CDR3, as DNA: TGTGCCAGCAGCTCATACGAGCAGTACTTC.